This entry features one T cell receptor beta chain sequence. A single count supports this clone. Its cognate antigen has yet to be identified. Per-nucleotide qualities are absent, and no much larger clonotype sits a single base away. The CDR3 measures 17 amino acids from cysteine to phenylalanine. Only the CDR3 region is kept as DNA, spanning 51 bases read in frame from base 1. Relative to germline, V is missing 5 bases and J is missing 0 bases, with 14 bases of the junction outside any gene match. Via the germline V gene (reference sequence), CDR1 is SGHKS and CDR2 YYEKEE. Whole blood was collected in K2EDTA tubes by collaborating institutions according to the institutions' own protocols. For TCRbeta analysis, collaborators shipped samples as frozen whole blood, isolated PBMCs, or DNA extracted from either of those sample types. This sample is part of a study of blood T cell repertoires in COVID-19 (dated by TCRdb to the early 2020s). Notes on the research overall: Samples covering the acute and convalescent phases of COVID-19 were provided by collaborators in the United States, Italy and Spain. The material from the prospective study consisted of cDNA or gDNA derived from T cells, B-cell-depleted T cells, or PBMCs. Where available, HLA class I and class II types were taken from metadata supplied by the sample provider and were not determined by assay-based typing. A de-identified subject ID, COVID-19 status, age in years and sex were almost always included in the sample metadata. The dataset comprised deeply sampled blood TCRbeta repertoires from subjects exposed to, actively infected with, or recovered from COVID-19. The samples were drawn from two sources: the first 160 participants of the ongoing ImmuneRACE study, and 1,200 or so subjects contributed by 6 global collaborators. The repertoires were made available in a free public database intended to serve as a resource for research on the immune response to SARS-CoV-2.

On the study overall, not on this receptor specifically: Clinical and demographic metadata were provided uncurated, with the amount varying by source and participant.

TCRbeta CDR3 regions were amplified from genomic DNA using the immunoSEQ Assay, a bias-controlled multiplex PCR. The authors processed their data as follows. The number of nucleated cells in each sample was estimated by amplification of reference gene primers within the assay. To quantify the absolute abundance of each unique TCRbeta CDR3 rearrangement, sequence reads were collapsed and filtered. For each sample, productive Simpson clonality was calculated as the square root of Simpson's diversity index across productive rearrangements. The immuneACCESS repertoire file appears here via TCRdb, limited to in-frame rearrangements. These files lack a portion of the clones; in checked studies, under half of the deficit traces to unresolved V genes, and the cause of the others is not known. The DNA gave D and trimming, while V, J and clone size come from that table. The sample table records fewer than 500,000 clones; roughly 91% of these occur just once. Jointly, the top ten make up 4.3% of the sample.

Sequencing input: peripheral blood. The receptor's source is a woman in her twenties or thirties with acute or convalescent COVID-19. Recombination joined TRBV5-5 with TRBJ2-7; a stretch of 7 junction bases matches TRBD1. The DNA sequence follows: TGTGCCAGCAGGGCCGGGACAGTAATCGGCGTCTCCTACGAGCAGTACTTC. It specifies CASRAGTVIGVSYEQYF.